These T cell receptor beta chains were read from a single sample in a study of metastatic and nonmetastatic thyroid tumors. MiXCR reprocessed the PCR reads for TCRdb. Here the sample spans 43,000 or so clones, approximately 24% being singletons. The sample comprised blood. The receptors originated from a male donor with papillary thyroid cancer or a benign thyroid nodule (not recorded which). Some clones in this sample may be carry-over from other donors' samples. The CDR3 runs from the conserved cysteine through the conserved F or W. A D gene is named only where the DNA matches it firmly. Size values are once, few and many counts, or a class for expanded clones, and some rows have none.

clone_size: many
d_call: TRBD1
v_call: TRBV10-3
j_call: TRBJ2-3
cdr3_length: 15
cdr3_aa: CAISKKDRGTDTQYF
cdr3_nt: TGTGCCATCAGCAAAAAGGACAGGGGCACAGATACGCAGTATTTT

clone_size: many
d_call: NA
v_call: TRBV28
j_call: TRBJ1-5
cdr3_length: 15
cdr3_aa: CASSLIGARNQPQHF
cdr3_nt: TGTGCCAGCAGTTTGATAGGGGCGCGCAATCAGCCCCAGCATTTT

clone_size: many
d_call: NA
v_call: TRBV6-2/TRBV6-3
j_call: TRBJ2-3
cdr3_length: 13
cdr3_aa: CASSNRITDTQYF
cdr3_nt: TGTGCCAGCAGTAACCGTATCACAGATACGCAGTATTTT

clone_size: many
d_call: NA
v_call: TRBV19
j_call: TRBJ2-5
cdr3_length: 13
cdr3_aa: CASSIRDRETQYF
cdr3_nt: TGTGCCAGTAGTATCAGGGACCGAGAGACCCAGTACTTC

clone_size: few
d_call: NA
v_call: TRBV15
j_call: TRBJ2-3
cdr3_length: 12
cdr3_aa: CATSISTDTQYF
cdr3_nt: TGTGCCACCAGCATTAGCACAGATACGCAGTATTTT

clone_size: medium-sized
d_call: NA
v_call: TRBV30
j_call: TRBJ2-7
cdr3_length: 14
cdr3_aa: CAWSVQGKSYEQYF
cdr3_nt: TGTGCCTGGAGTGTACAGGGCAAATCCTACGAGCAGTACTTC

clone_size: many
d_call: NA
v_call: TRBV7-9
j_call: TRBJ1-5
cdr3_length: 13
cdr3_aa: CASSLERGQPQHF
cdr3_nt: TGTGCCAGCAGCTTAGAACGGGGTCAGCCCCAGCATTTT

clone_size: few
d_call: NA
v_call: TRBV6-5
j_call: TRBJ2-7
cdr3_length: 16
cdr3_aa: CASSYSSVGGPYEQYF
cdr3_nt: TGTGCCAGCAGTTACTCGTCGGTGGGAGGTCCTTACGAGCAGTACTTC

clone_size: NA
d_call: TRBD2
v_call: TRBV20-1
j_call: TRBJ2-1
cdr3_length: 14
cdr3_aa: CSAWGLAGVSEQFF
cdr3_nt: TGCAGTGCCTGGGGACTAGCGGGAGTAAGTGAGCAGTTCTTC

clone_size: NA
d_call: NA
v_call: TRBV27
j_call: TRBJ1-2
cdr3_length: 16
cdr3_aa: CASSLGWGQNNYGNTF
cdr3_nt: TGTGCCAGCAGCCTGGGGTGGGGCCAGAATAACTATGGCAACACCTTC

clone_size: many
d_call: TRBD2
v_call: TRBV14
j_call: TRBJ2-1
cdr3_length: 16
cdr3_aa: CASSHITSGRPNEQFF
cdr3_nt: TGTGCCAGCAGCCATATCACTAGCGGGAGGCCCAATGAGCAGTTCTTC

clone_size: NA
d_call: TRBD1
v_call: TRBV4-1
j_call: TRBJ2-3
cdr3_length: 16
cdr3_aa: CASSQAGTGLTDTQYF
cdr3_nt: TGCGCCAGCAGCCAAGCCGGGACAGGCCTCACAGATACGCAGTATTTT

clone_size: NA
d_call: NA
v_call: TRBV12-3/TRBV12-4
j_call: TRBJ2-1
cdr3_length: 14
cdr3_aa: CASSLEEASNEQFF
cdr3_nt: TGTGCCAGCAGTTTAGAAGAGGCCTCCAATGAGCAGTTCTTC

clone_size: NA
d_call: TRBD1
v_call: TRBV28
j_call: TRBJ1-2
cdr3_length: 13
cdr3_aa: CASRKQGPYGYTF
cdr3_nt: TGTGCCAGCAGGAAACAGGGGCCCTATGGCTACACCTTC

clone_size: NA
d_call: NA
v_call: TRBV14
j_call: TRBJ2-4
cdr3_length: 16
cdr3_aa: CASSQESYGTKNIQYF
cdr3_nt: TGTGCCAGCAGCCAAGAATCGTACGGAACCAAAAACATTCAGTACTTC

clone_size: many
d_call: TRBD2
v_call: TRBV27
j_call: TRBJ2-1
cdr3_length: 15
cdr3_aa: CASSSWGTSSYEQFF
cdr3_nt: TGTGCCAGCAGTTCGTGGGGGACTAGCAGCTATGAGCAGTTCTTC

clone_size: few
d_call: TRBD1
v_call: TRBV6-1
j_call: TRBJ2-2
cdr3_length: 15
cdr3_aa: CASSEEGTATGELFF
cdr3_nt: TGTGCCAGCAGTGAAGAGGGGACAGCTACCGGGGAGCTGTTTTTT

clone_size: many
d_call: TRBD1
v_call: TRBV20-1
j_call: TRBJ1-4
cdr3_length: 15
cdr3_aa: CSARDRATTNEKLFF
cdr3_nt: TGCAGTGCAAGAGACAGGGCTACCACTAATGAAAAACTGTTTTTT

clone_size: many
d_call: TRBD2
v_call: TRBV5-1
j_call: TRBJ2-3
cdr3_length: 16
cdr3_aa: CASKLEFSGSSDTQYF
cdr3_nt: TGCGCCAGCAAGCTCGAATTTAGCGGGAGTTCAGATACGCAGTATTTT

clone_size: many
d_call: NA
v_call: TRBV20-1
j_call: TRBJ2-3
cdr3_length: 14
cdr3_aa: CSAPEAARTDTQYF
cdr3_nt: TGCAGTGCCCCGGAAGCGGCACGCACAGATACGCAGTATTTT

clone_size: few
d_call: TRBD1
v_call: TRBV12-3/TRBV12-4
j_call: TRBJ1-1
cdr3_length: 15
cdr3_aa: CASSPGQGRLPEAFF
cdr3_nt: TGTGCCAGCAGTCCCGGACAGGGCCGGTTACCTGAAGCTTTCTTT

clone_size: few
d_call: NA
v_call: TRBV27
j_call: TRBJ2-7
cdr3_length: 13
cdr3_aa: CASSPRDGYEQYF
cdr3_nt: TGTGCCAGCAGTCCCCGGGACGGCTACGAGCAGTACTTC